Following are 25 T cell receptor beta chains from one sample sequenced in a study of coeliac disease. These TCRs' antigens remain unknown. Here immunoSEQ multiplex PCR was the method, and the copy in TCRdb shows in-frame clones only, minus some. The sample has 3,500 to 5,000 clones, approximately 71% seen once; the top ten hold roughly 11%. Study conclusions and caveats: Control samples showed higher TRB and TRG clonality than intraepithelial and lamina propria samples in active celiac disease.

Specimen: intraepithelial lymphocytes from the gut. These receptor sequences come from a woman between 18 and 29 years old with active celiac disease.

The gene calls are TRBV9 and TRBJ1-1; 9 nucleotides match TRBD1. The length of the CDR3 is 13 residues. V shed 4 bases and J 6 bases; nucleotides not matched to a gene: 4. From germline, CDR1 is SGDLS and CDR2 YYNGEE. CDR3: CASSFTGGPEAFF. DNA for the CDR3: TGTGCCAGCAGCTTCACAGGGGGCCCTGAAGCTTTCTTT.

The rearrangement uses TRBV6-6 and TRBJ2-3, with TRBD2 matching 8 bases. The CDR3 runs to 15 residues. Germline values: CDR1 MNHNY, CDR2 SVGAGI (reference sequence). V gave up 3 bases and J gave up 4 bases; unmatched junction bases: 6. In DNA form, the CDR3 reads TGTGCCAGCAGTTATCGCGGGGGGCCGGCAGATACGCAGTATTTT. It yields the protein CASSYRGGPADTQYF.

The count of this clone is one. The rearrangement uses TRBV7-8 and TRBJ1-2; TRBD1 matches 7 bases. Germline CDR1 and CDR2: SGHVS and FQNEAQ. The V gene end was trimmed by 1 base and the J gene end by 8 bases; junction bases not matched to a gene: 7. The CDR3 consists of 14 residues. The DNA for the CDR3 is TGTGCCAGCAGCTTAGTAGTTCAGGGGGGAGGCTACACCTTC. Amino acids: CASSLVVQGGGYTF.

V and J are TRBV5-4 and TRBJ2-1; tentative D call: TRBD1 (6 bases). The germline gives CDR1 SGHNT, CDR2 YYREEE (reference sequence). The CDR3 runs to 12 residues. V was clipped by 5 bases and J by 4 bases, with 7 bases between them. CDR3 in amino acids: CASRGQYNEQFF. CDR3 in DNA: TGTGCCAGCAGAGGACAGTACAATGAGCAGTTCTTC. Drawing the rest from reference TRBV5-4 and TRBJ2-1, the complete variable domain is ETGVTQSPTHLIKTRGQQVTLRCSSQSGHNTVSWYQQALGQGPQFIFQYYREEENGRGNFPPRFSGLQFPNYSSELNVNALELDDSALYLCASRGQYNEQFFGPGTRLTVL.

This clone was picked up one time. The chain links TRBV7-9 to TRBJ2-7; D gene unclear. The V gene lost 1 base and the J gene lost 2 bases, with 6 bases spanning the gap. The CDR3 length is 13 residues. The germline V gene encodes CDR1 SEHNR and CDR2 FQNEAQ (reference sequence). The CDR3 DNA is TGTGCCAGCAGCTTAGTCTACCCCTACGAGCAGTACTTC. It codes for CASSLVYPYEQYF.

J is TRBJ2-1 and V is TRBV5-1; tentative D call: TRBD2 (5 bases). This CDR3 contains 14 residues. The ends were cut back, 3 bases at V and 2 bases at J, with 9 bases in the middle. Germline assignment: CDR1 SGHRS and CDR2 YFSETQ. The CDR3 sequence is CASSWGATYNEQFF. The CDR3 DNA reads TGCGCCAGCAGCTGGGGAGCAACCTACAATGAGCAGTTCTTC. Filled out from reference TRBV5-1 and TRBJ2-1, the complete variable domain reads KAGVTQTPRYLIKTRGQQVTLSCSPISGHRSVSWYQQTPGQGLQFLFEYFSETQRNKGNFPGRFSGRQFSNSRSEMNVSTLELGDSALYLCASSWGATYNEQFFGPGTRLTVL.

The sample holds one count of this clone. The chain recombines TRBV5-6 with TRBJ2-3; 7 positions agree with TRBD2. The germline V gene has CDR1 SGHDT and CDR2 YYEEEE. This CDR3 has 17 residues. Losses at the gene ends were 5 bases for V and 0 bases for J; bases not matched to a gene: 12. The CDR3 sequence: CASSPTYLAESTDTQYF. The CDR3 coding sequence is TGTGCCAGCAGTCCTACGTATCTAGCGGAGAGCACAGATACGCAGTATTTT.

This clone is medium-sized (0.01 to 0.1%) in the sample. The rearrangement uses TRBV5-4 and TRBJ1-1; D perhaps matches TRBD1 (5 bases). CDR3 length: 14 amino acids. Trimming pared 0 bases from V and 4 bases from J, leaving 10 bases between. Per germline, CDR1 SGHNT and CDR2 YYREEE (reference sequence). This chain's CDR3 is CASSLGGTGTEAFF. DNA of the CDR3: TGTGCCAGCAGCTTGGGGGGCACGGGCACTGAAGCTTTCTTT.

The chain recombines TRBV28 with TRBJ2-1; 14 bases match TRBD2. This CDR3 spans 16 amino acids. The germline V gene has CDR1 MDHEN and CDR2 SYDVKM. Trimming at V came to 5 bases and at J to 7 bases, leaving 7 bases not matched to a gene. The CDR3 region is CASSPGLAGDYNEQFF. The CDR3, as DNA: TGTGCCAGCAGTCCGGGACTAGCGGGAGATTATAATGAGCAGTTCTTC.

The chain is built from TRBV19 and TRBJ1-2, with 8 bases aligning to TRBD1. V was clipped by 9 bases and J by 2 bases; unmatched bases: 14. The CDR3 has 16 residues. Germline loops: CDR1 LNHDA, CDR2 SQIVND (reference sequence). The CDR3 loop reads CASQTPGQVTNYGYTF. The CDR3 DNA reads as TGTGCCAGCCAAACCCCGGGACAGGTGACAAACTATGGCTACACCTTC.

The chain uses TRBV7-2 and TRBJ1-5; D unclear. The CDR3 loop spans 13 amino acids. V gave up 5 bases and J gave up 7 bases, with 12 bases separating them. Germline CDR1 and CDR2: SGHTA and FQGNSA. For the CDR3, the DNA is TGTGCCAGCAGCCCGTGGGGAGTCCAGCCCCAGCATTTT. Protein product: CASSPWGVQPQHF. Full variable domain (rest looked up from reference TRBV7-2 and TRBJ1-5): GAGVSQSPSNKVTEKGKDVELRCDPISGHTALYWYRQSLGQGLEFLIYFQGNSAPDKSGLPSDRFSAERTGGSVSTLTIQRTQQEDSAVYLCASSPWGVQPQHFGDGTRLSIL.

This sequence joins TRBV7-3 and TRBJ2-1; 11 bases fit TRBD2. V gave up 6 bases and J gave up 9 bases; unmatched junction bases: 7. The V gene's germline CDR1 is SGHTA and CDR2 FQGTGA. The CDR3 loop spans 14 amino acids. The CDR3 region has the DNA TGTGCCAGCAGTGATAGCGGGGGGGCCGGTGAGCAGTTCTTC. Protein sequence: CASSDSGGAGEQFF.

This clone showed up just a few times. The chain is built from TRBV13 and TRBJ2-1, with 9 nucleotides matching TRBD1. The CDR3 length is 16 residues. J was trimmed by 5 bases and V by 5 bases; bases with no gene match: 10. The germline gives CDR1 PRHDT, CDR2 FYEKMQ (reference sequence). In DNA, the CDR3 is TGTGCCAGCAGCCCCCAGGGACAGGGAATGGACAATGAGCAGTTCTTC. It codes for CASSPQGQGMDNEQFF.

The chain joins TRBV7-9 to TRBJ1-1; D is perhaps TRBD1 (6 bases). The V gene lost 4 bases and the J gene lost 3 bases, with 15 bases spanning the gap. There are 15 residues in the CDR3. Germline V gene data show CDR1 as SEHNR and CDR2 as FQNEAQ (reference sequence). The CDR3 nucleotides are TGTGCCAGCAGCTCCAAGACAGGTGTGGACACTGAAGCTTTCTTT. Translating gives CASSSKTGVDTEAFF.

In this sample, this clone turned up once. This sequence joins TRBV15 and TRBJ1-2; D ambiguous. There are 14 residues in the CDR3. With 0 bases removed from V and 1 base from J, the gap between germline ends came to 6 bases. Germline V gene lookup returns CDR1 LNHNV and CDR2 YYDKDF (reference sequence). CDR3 in amino acids: CATSREQNNYGYTF. CDR3 sequence (DNA): TGTGCCACCAGCAGAGAGCAGAATAACTATGGCTACACCTTC.

V gene TRBV5-1 combines with J gene TRBJ1-1, with TRBD1 matching 11 bases. The V gene's germline CDR1 is SGHRS and CDR2 YFSETQ. With 3 bases clipped from V and 4 bases from J, the junction kept 5 bases outside the gene matches. This CDR3 region has 15 residues. CDR3 region: CASSSGQGAGTEAFF. The CDR3 DNA is TGCGCCAGCAGCTCCGGACAGGGGGCCGGCACTGAAGCTTTCTTT.

Notes on this clone: One junction end does not reproduce the germline sequence, and a read error may be involved. The chain combines TRBV7-6 with TRBJ1-1, with D unclear. This CDR3 contains 13 residues. Germline CDR1 and CDR2: SGHVS and FNYEAQ. CDR3 coding DNA: TGTGCCAACAGCTTAACTGCGAGGTCTGAAGCTTTCTTT. Translation gives CANSLTARSEAFF.

Of note for this clone: At one end the junction does not follow the germline gene, possibly because of a read error. Other nucleotide sequences from this sample produce the same CDR3. The V call is TRBV14, the J call TRBJ1-4, with D hard to call. The CDR3 runs to 12 residues. The V gene's germline CDR1 is SGHDN and CDR2 FVKESK. The CDR3 DNA sequence: TGCGCCAGCAGCCGTCCAGGTGGAAAACTGTTTTTT. Protein product: CASSRPGGKLFF.

As to this clone: The same CDR3 can be traced to other DNA sequences in this sample. The chain couples TRBV7-3 to TRBJ2-1, with 10 bases fitting TRBD2. The CDR3 totals 14 residues. The V and J ends lost 5 bases and 9 bases, in that order; junction bases with no gene match: 7. In germline, CDR1 is SGHTA, CDR2 FQGTGA. The CDR3 loop reads CASSLSGGAGEQFF. CDR3 DNA: TGTGCCAGCAGCCTAAGCGGGGGGGCCGGTGAGCAGTTCTTC.

This chain joins TRBV4-2 and TRBJ1-1; D is uncertain. The germline gives CDR1 LGHNA, CDR2 YNFKEQ. Trimming pared 1 base from V and 2 bases from J, leaving 17 bases between. CDR3 length: 17 residues. CDR3 region: CASSQVRNTDINTEAFF. Here the CDR3 DNA reads TGTGCCAGCAGCCAAGTAAGGAATACAGACATCAACACTGAAGCTTTCTTT.

The CDR3 coding sequence is TGTGCCAGCAGCTTTCAAGAGAGGCTAGAGACCCAGTACTTC. It yields the protein CASSFQERLETQYF. The rearrangement uses TRBV7-9 and TRBJ2-5; no reliable D call. This CDR3 is 14 amino acids long. The germline gives CDR1 SEHNR, CDR2 FQNEAQ (reference sequence). V lost 3 bases and J lost 4, with 12 bases in between. Full variable domain (rest looked up from reference TRBV7-9 and TRBJ2-5): DTGVSQNPRHKITKRGQNVTFRCDPISEHNRLYWYRQTLGQGPEFLTYFQNEAQLEKSRLLSDRFSAERPKGSFSTLEIQRTEQGDSAMYLCASSFQERLETQYFGPGTRLLVL.

The V call is TRBV29-1, the J call TRBJ2-5; 7 bases align to TRBD2. Germline loops: CDR1 SQVTM, CDR2 ANQGSEA. This CDR3 is built from 13 residues. The trim removed 0 bases at V and 3 bases at J, leaving 1 base unmatched. The DNA for the CDR3 is TGCAGCGTTGAAGATCTAGCGGAAGAGACCCAGTACTTC. Its translation: CSVEDLAEETQYF.

The rearrangement uses TRBV5-1 and TRBJ2-7, with TRBD2 matching over 10 bases. Germline CDR1 is SGHRS and CDR2 is YFSETQ. After removal of 4 bases from V and 1 base from J, the junction contained 5 bases not matched to a gene. CDR3 length equals 15 residues. CDR3 in DNA: TGCGCCAGCAGCGCGGGAGCGGGAGGGTCCTACGAGCAGTACTTC. Translated, it gives CASSAGAGGSYEQYF.

This CDR3 reads CASSPGTGGHEQYF. The CDR3 nucleotides are TGCGCCAGCAGCCCCGGGACAGGGGGGCACGAGCAGTACTTC. The chain uses TRBV5-1 and TRBJ2-7, with 11 nucleotides matching TRBD1. The CDR3 has 14 amino acids. Per the germline V gene, CDR1 is SGHRS and CDR2 is YFSETQ. V lost 4 bases to trimming and J lost 5 bases; unmatched junction nucleotides: 5.

This chain joins TRBV7-3 and TRBJ2-5; 7 bases are a match to TRBD1. The V segment lost 4 bases and the J segment 4 bases; nucleotides outside the gene matches: 9. The CDR3 consists of 15 residues. Looked up from germline, CDR1 is SGHTA and CDR2 is FQGTGA. Written as DNA, the CDR3 is TGTGCCAGCAGCTCCTCGACAGGGAGTAGAGAGACCCAGTACTTC. It translates to CASSSSTGSRETQYF.